The rows below give T cell receptor beta chains drawn from one sample of a study of T cells in localized non-small cell lung cancer. TCRdb's table, derived via immunoSEQ multiplex PCR, lists solely in-frame clones and lacks some. The sample has roughly 5,200 clones, roughly 52% seen once. The material was lymph node tissue, obtained before any cancer treatment. Receptor source: a male donor at least 60 years old with stage I squamous cell lung carcinoma. The CDR3 runs from the conserved cysteine through the conserved F or W. Each record gives: V gene, J gene, D gene, clone size, CDR3 protein, CDR3 DNA. D genes are given only for firm matches. The size of a clone is reported for some rows only, either as once, few or many, or as a class for expanded clones.

TRBV1	TRBJ1-3	-	-	CASSQLDSSGNTIYF	TGCGCCAGCAGCCAATTGGACAGCTCTGGAAACACCATATATTTT
TRBV4-1	TRBJ2-2	-	-	CASSPGGFLSTGELFF	TGCGCCAGCAGCCCTGGAGGGTTTCTTAGCACCGGGGAGCTGTTTTTT
TRBV19	TRBJ2-2	-	few	CASSFQVTGELFF	TGTGCCAGTAGTTTCCAGGTTACCGGGGAGCTGTTTTTT
TRBV14	TRBJ2-1	-	few	CASNLGGYNEQFF	TGTGCCAGCAACTTAGGGGGCTACAATGAGCAGTTCTTC
TRBV11-3	TRBJ2-2	TRBD2	few	CASSRSSGSTGELFF	TGTGCCAGCAGCCGGAGTAGCGGGAGCACCGGGGAGCTGTTTTTT
TRBV6-1	TRBJ1-3	-	few	CASSEDSLFSGNTIYF	TGTGCCAGCAGTGAAGACAGCCTCTTCTCTGGAAACACCATATATTTT
TRBV6-8	TRBJ2-2	-	few	CASTYSFGTGELFF	TGTGCCAGCACTTATTCCTTTGGAACCGGGGAGCTGTTTTTT
TRBV1	TRBJ2-1	-	few	CASSQEMASSYNEQFF	TGCGCCAGCAGCCAAGAGATGGCGAGCTCCTACAATGAGCAGTTCTTC
TRBV30	TRBJ1-5	-	-	CACEDGFAQPQHF	TGTGCCTGCGAAGATGGTTTTGCTCAGCCCCAGCATTTT
TRBV19	TRBJ1-2	TRBD1	-	CASSIGGDRASSGYTF	TGTGCCAGTAGTATCGGTGGGGACAGGGCGAGTAGCGGCTACACCTTC
TRBV19	TRBJ2-1	TRBD2	-	CASSDSGRGEQFF	TGTGCCAGTAGCGATAGCGGGAGAGGAGAGCAGTTCTTC
TRBV2	TRBJ2-5	TRBD2	-	CASTELAGGETQYF	TGTGCCAGCACTGAACTAGCGGGAGGGGAGACCCAGTACTTC
TRBV7-1	TRBJ2-5	-	-	CASSLEEAETQYF	TGTGCCAGCAGCTTAGAGGAGGCGGAGACCCAGTACTTC
TRBV11-3	TRBJ2-5	TRBD1	few	CASSADRGGGKTQYF	TGTGCCAGCAGCGCGGACAGGGGTGGCGGGAAGACCCAGTACTTC
TRBV9	TRBJ1-5	-	-	CASRGETGHQPQHF	TGTGCCAGCAGGGGGGAGACAGGCCATCAGCCCCAGCATTTT
TRBV30	TRBJ1-5	-	-	CAWSVVGAGQPQHF	TGTGCCTGGAGTGTCGTGGGGGCCGGGCAGCCCCAGCATTTT
TRBV14	TRBJ2-3	-	few	CASSQDSDTQYF	TGTGCCAGCAGCCAAGATAGTGATACGCAGTATTTT
TRBV14	TRBJ1-1	-	few	CASTTTVNTEAFF	TGTGCCAGCACCACTACAGTGAACACTGAAGCTTTCTTT
TRBV7-6	TRBJ2-2	-	few	CVSSRDAGNTGELFF	TGTGTCAGCAGCAGAGATGCGGGGAACACCGGGGAGCTGTTTTTT
TRBV28	TRBJ2-7	TRBD1	-	CASSFIRDSSSYEQYF	TGTGCCAGCAGTTTTATCCGGGACAGCTCCTCCTACGAGCAGTACTTC
TRBV6-8	TRBJ2-1	TRBD2	-	CASSLYGTSGIAEQFF	TGTGCCAGCAGCCTCTACGGGACTAGCGGGATAGCTGAGCAGTTCTTC
TRBV18	TRBJ1-1	-	-	CASSPFPGSLMNTEAFF	TGTGCCAGCTCACCATTTCCAGGGTCCCTGATGAACACTGAAGCTTTCTTT
TRBV4-1	TRBJ1-5	-	-	CASSQGWGDSNQPQHF	TGCGCCAGCAGCCAGGGTTGGGGGGATAGCAATCAGCCCCAGCATTTT
TRBV29-1	TRBJ1-1	TRBD1	-	CSVMDRGNTEAFF	TGCAGCGTCATGGACAGGGGGAACACTGAAGCTTTCTTT